This T cell receptor (beta chain) was retrieved from a study of blood T cell repertoires in COVID-19. Study overall: The samples span acute and convalescent COVID-19 from the United States, Italy and Spain.

V lost 0 bases and J lost 0, with 10 bases in between. Germline CDR1 and CDR2: SGDLS and YYNGEE. The CDR3 is made up of 15 amino acids. Authors' processing steps: Reference gene primer amplification gave estimated nucleated cell counts. Sequenced by immunoSEQ multiplex PCR; TCRdb stores in-frame clones only, minus some. V, J and clone size reflect that table, while D and trimming were determined from the DNA. The sample comprises 200,000 to 250,000 clones, 70% to 90% of which are singletons, and less than 15% rests with the top ten. The chain couples TRBV9 to TRBJ2-7; D is ambiguous. Specimen: peripheral blood. The sequence derives from a woman in her late teens or twenties who had recovered from COVID-19. CDR3 amino acids: CASSVATGVSYEQYF. CDR3 in DNA: TGTGCCAGCAGCGTAGCGACGGGTGTCTCCTACGAGCAGTACTTC.